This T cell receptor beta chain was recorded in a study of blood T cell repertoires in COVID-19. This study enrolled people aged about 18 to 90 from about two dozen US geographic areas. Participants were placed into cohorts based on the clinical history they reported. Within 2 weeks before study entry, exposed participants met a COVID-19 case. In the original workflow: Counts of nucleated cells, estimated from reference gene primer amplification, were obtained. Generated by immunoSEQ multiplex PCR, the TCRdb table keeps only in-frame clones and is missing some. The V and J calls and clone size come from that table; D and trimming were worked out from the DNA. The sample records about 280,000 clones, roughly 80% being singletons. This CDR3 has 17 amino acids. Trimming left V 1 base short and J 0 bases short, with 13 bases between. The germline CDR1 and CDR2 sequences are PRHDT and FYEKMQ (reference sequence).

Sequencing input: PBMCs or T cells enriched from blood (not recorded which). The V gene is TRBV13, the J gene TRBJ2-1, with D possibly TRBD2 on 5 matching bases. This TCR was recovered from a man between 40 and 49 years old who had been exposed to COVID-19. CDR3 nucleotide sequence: TGTGCCAGCAGCTTAGCGGTAGCGACAAGCTCCTACAATGAGCAGTTCTTC. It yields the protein CASSLAVATSSYNEQFF.